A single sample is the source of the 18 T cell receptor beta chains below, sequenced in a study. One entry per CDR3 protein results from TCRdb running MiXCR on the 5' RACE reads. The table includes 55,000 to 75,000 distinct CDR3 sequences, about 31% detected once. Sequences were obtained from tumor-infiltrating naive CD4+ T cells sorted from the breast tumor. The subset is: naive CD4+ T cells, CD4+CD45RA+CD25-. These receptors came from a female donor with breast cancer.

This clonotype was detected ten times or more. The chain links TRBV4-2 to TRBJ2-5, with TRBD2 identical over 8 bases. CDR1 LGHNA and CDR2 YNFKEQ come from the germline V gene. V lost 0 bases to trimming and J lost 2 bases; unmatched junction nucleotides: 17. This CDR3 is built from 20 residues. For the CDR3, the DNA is TGTGCCAGCAGCCAAGATTTCGCCATGATGGTAGCGGGGTTTCAAGAGACCCAGTACTTC. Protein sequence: CASSQDFAMMVAGFQETQYF.

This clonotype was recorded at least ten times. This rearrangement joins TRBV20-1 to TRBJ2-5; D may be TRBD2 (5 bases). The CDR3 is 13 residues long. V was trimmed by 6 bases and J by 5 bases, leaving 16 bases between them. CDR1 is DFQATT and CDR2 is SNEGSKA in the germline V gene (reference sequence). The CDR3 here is CSARTGWAETQYF. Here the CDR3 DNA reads TGCAGTGCCCGGACGGGGTGGGCCGAGACCCAGTACTTC.

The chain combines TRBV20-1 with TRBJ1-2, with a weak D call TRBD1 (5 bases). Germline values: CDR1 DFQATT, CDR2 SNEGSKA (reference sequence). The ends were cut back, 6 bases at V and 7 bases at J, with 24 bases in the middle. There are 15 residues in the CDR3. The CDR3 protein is CSASSSARGEGGYTF. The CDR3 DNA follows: TGCAGTGCCAGCTCCTCGGCGAGGGGCGAGGGTGGCTACACCTTC.

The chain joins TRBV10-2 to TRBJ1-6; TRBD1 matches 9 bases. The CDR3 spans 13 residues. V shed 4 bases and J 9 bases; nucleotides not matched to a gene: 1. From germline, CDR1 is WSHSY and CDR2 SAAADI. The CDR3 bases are TGCGCCAGCAGTGTACAGGGGGCTTCACCCCTCCACTTT. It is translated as CASSVQGASPLHF.

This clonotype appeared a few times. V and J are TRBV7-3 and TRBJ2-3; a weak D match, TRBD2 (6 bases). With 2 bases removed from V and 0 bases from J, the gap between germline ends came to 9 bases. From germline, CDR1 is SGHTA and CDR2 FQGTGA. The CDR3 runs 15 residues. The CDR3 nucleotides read TGTGCCAGCAGCTTAGGGACTTTGAGCACAGATACGCAGTATTTT. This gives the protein CASSLGTLSTDTQYF.

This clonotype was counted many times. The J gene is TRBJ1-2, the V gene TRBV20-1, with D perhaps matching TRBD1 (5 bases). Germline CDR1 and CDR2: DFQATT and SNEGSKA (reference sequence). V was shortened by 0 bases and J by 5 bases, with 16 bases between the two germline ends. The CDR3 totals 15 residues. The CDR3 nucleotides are TGCAGTGCTAGAGATGATGGGGCGCCAACGTATGGCTACACCTTC. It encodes CSARDDGAPTYGYTF.

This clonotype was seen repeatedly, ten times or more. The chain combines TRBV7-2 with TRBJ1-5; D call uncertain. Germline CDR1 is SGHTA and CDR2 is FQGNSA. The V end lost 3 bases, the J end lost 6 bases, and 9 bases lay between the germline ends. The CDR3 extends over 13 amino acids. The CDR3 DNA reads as TGTGCCAGCAGCTTTTCGGAGGGTCAGCCCCAGCATTTT. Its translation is CASSFSEGQPQHF.

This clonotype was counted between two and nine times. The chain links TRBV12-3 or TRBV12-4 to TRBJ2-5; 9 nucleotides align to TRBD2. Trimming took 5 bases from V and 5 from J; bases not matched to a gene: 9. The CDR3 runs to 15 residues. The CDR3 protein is CASSRIAGAGETQYF. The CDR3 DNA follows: TGTGCCAGCAGTCGAATAGCGGGGGCGGGGGAGACCCAGTACTTC.

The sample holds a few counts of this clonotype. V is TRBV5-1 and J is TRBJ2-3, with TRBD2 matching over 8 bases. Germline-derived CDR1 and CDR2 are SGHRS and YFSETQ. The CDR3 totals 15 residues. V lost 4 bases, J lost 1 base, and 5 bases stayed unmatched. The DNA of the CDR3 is TGCGCCAGCAGCCTTAGCGGGGTTGGCACAGATACGCAGTATTTT. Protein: CASSLSGVGTDTQYF.

CDR3 coding DNA: TGTGCCAGCTCACCGGGGACTAGCCAAGAGACCCAGTACTTC. This gives the protein CASSPGTSQETQYF. The chain links TRBV18 to TRBJ2-5; 8 nucleotides agree with TRBD2. Trimming took 3 bases from V and 1 from J; bases not matched to a gene: 1. The germline gives CDR1 KGHSH, CDR2 LQKENI. CDR3 length equals 14 residues. Looking up the rest from reference TRBV18 and TRBJ2-5 gives the full variable domain: NAGVMQNPRHLVRRRGQEARLRCSPMKGHSHVYWYRQLPEEGLKFMVYLQKENIIDESGMPKERFSAEFPKEGPSILRIQQVVRGDSAAYFCASSPGTSQETQYFGPGTRLLVL.

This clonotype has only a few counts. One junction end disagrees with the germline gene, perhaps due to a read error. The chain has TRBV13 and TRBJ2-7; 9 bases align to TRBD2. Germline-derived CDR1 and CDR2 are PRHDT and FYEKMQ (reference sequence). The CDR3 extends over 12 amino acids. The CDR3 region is CASSWTSALQCF. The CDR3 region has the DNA TGTGCCAGCAGCTGGACTAGCGCTTTGCAGTGCTTC. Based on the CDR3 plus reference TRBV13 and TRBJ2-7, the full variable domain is AAGVIQSPRHLIKEKRETATLKCYPIPRHDTVYWYQQGPGQDPQFLISFYEKMQSDKGSIPDRFSAQQFSDYHSELNMSSLELGDSALYFCASSWTSALQCFGPGTRLTVT.

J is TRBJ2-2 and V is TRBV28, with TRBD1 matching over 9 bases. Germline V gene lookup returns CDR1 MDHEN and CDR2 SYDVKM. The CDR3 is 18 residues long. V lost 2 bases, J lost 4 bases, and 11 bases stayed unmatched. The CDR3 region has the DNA TGTGCCAGCAGTTTACCTCGGACAGGGGCCGTTTCCACCGGGGAGCTGTTTTTT. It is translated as CASSLPRTGAVSTGELFF.

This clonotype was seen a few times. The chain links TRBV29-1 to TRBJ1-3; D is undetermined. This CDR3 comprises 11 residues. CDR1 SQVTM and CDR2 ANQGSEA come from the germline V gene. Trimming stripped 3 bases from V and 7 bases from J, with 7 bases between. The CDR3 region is CSVDRVNTIYF. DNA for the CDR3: TGCAGCGTTGATCGCGTCAACACCATATATTTT.

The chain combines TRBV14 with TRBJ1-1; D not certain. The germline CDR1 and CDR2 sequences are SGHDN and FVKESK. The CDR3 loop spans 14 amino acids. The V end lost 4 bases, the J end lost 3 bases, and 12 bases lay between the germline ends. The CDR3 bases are TGTGCCAGCAGCCCAAGATATCAGGACACTGAAGCTTTCTTT. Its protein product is CASSPRYQDTEAFF.

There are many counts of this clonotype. CDR3 amino acids: CASSSVAYRAEQFF. CDR3 DNA: TGCGCCAGCAGCTCGGTGGCCTACAGGGCCGAGCAGTTCTTC. This chain connects TRBV5-1 to TRBJ2-1, with TRBD1 as a possible D gene (6 bases). CDR1 and CDR2 (germline): SGHRS, YFSETQ. Trimming removed 3 bases at V and 10 bases at J, with 17 bases between. The CDR3 totals 14 residues.

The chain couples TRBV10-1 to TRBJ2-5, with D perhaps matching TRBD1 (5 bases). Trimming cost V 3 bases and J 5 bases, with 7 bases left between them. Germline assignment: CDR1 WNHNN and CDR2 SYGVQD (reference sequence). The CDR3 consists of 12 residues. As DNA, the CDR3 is TGCGCCAGCAGTGACCCAGGGGAGACCCAGTACTTC. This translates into CASSDPGETQYF.

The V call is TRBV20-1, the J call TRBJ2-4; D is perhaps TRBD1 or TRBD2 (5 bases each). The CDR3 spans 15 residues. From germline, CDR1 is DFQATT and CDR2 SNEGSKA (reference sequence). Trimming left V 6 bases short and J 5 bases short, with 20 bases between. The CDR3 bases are TGCAGTGCCACCACCGGGGCCCCAGCACAAAACATTCAGTACTTC. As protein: CSATTGAPAQNIQYF.

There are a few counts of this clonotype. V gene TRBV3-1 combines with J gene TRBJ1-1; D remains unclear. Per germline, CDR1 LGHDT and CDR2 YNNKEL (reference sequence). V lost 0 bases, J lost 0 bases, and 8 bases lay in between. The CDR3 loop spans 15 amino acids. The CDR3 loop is CASSQDPQLNTEAFF. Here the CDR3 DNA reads TGTGCCAGCAGCCAAGATCCGCAGTTGAACACTGAAGCTTTCTTT.